The clone carrying this TCR beta chain occurred a few times. Germline-derived CDR1 and CDR2 are DFQATT and SNEGSKA (reference sequence). Trimming pared 3 bases from V and 4 bases from J, leaving 15 bases between. The CDR3 is 14 amino acids. This specimen belongs to a study of spatial heterogeneity in lung cancer. TCRdb independently ran MiXCR on the 5' RACE reads; one entry per CDR3 protein. The sample lists around 45,000 distinct CDR3 sequences, 20% to 25% seen once, with about 7.7% in the top ten. Time point noted: blood at routine non-recurrence follow-up after resection. Sequencing of whole RNA from tumor, nontumor lung or frozen PBMC involved no sorting.

This chain connects TRBV20-1 to TRBJ1-2; D unclear. The specimen was PBMCs, collected at follow-up. This sequence was found in a female donor with early-stage non-small cell lung cancer. This CDR3 reads CSASSPGGTYGYTF. DNA for the CDR3: TGCAGTGCTAGTTCCCCAGGAGGTACCTATGGCTACACCTTC.